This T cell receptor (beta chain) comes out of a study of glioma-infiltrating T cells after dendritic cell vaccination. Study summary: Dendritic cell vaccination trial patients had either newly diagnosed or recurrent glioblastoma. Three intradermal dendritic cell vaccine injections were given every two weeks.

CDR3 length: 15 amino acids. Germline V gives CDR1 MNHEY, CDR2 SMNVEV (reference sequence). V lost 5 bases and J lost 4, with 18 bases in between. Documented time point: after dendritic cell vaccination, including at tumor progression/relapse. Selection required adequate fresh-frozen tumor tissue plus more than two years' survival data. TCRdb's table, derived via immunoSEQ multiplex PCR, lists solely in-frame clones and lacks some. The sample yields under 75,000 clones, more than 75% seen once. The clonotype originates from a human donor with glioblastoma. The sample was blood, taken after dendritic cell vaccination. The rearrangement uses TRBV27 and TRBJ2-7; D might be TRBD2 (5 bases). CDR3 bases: TGTGCCAGCAGTCCTCGGGGTAGCTCGGATTACGAGCAGTACTTC. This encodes CASSPRGSSDYEQYF.